This T cell receptor (beta chain) was profiled in a study of blood T cell repertoires in COVID-19. The V and J ends lost 2 bases and 8 bases respectively, with 21 bases between them. The CDR3 sequence is 17 residues long. Per the germline V gene, CDR1 is MGHRA and CDR2 is YSYEKL. Sequencing was performed with immunoSEQ multiplex PCR; in TCRdb, only in-frame clones are kept and a portion is missing. This sample yields 150,000 to 200,000 clones, of which about 91% are seen a single time; roughly 0.82% belongs to the top ten. The chain combines TRBV4-1 with TRBJ1-4; D is possibly TRBD1 (5 bases). The receptor's source is a woman under 30 who had recovered from COVID-19. Sequencing was performed on PBMCs or T cells enriched from blood (not recorded which). The CDR3 loop reads CASSQFPSGGIREKLFF. The CDR3 DNA follows: TGCGCCAGCAGCCAATTCCCCTCGGGGGGGATACGGGAAAAACTGTTTTTT.